This T cell receptor (beta chain) was retrieved from a study of blood T cell repertoires in COVID-19. Background on the study: Some COVID-19 samples were acute and others convalescent; all came from the United States, Italy and Spain. The analysed material was cDNA or gDNA that came from T cells, B-cell-depleted T cells, or PBMCs.

Germline V gene lookup returns CDR1 KGHSH and CDR2 LQKENI. Unmatched junction bases numbered 10, after V lost 3 bases and J lost 8 bases. The CDR3 runs 16 residues. Per the original methods: The authors estimated nucleated cell counts from reference gene primer amplification. This table comes from immunoSEQ multiplex PCR, and its TCRdb copy is limited to in-frame clones, with some not included. D and trimming come from the DNA, and the V and J calls and clone size come from that table. This sample carries some 160,000 clones, 65% to 85% of them seen once, and the ten largest clones take roughly 13%. The TCR originated in a woman at least 80 years old with acute or convalescent COVID-19. This rearrangement joins TRBV18 to TRBJ2-1; 10 bases agree with TRBD2. The sequencing input was peripheral blood. The CDR3 sequence is CASSPAASGRRYEQFF. The CDR3 bases are TGTGCCAGCTCACCTGCGGCTAGCGGGAGACGTTATGAGCAGTTCTTC.